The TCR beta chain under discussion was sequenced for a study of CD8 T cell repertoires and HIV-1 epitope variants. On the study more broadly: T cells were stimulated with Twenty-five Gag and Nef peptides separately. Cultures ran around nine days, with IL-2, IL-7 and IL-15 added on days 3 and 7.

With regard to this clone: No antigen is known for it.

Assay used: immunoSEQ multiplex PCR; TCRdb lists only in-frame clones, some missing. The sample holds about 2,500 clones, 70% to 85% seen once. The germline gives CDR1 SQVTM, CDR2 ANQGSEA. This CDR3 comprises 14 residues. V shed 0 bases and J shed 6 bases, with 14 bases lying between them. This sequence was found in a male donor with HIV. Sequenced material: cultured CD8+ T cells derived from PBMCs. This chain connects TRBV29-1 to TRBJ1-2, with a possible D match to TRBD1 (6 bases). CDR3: CSVEDMGGVDGYTF. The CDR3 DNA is TGCAGCGTTGAAGATATGGGGGGCGTGGATGGCTACACCTTC.